The source of this TCR beta chain is a study of T cells in Graves' hyperthyroidism and ophthalmopathy. Notes on this clonotype: This could be a read error, since a much larger clone is one nucleotide away.

Researchers took RNA transcripts and amplified the TCR beta CDR3 regions from them. The TCR CDR3 was amplified in a first-round RT-PCR using the HTBI primer set. One entry per CDR3 protein results from TCRdb running MiXCR on the multiplex PCR reads. The repertoire holds some 140,000 distinct CDR3 sequences, roughly a fifth seen once, with around two thirds in the top ten. The receptor was derived from a woman between 45 and 65 years old with Graves' hyperthyroidism that later progressed to Graves' ophthalmopathy. Sequenced: blood.

The chain's CDR3 is CAGSLGSTGLQETQYF. The CDR3 nucleotides read TGCGCCGGCAGCTTGGGCTCGACAGGGCTACAAGAGACCCAGTACTTC. J is TRBJ2-5 and V is TRBV5-1; 7 bases are shared with TRBD1. The germline gives CDR1 SGHRS, CDR2 YFSETQ. The CDR3 sequence is 16 residues long. Using reference TRBV5-1 and TRBJ2-5 for the parts outside the CDR3, the full variable domain is KAGVTQTPRYLIKTRGQQVTLSCSPISGHRSVSWYQQTPGQGLQFLFEYFSETQRNKGNFPGRFSGRQFSNSRSEMNVSTLELGDSALYLCAGSLGSTGLQETQYFGPGTRLLVL.